The rows below give T cell receptor beta chains drawn from one sample of a study of CD8 T cells in Susac syndrome. One entry per CDR3 protein, called by TCRdb with MiXCR from the immunoSEQ multiplex PCR reads. The sample shows 110,000 or so distinct CDR3 sequences, roughly 94% of them seen only once. The sequenced material came from CD4+ T cells from PBMCs. Every receptor here comes from a human donor in good health. The CDR3 runs from the conserved cysteine through the conserved F or W. Each record gives: D gene, J gene, clone size, V gene, CDR3 DNA, CDR3 protein. D genes are given only for firm matches. The listing skips clone size in some rows; elsewhere it reads once, few, many or a size class.

D: NA
J: TRBJ2-5
size: NA
V: TRBV7-3
DNA: TGTGCCAGCAGTATTACTGGGACTCAGAAAGAGACCCAGTACTTC
CDR3: CASSITGTQKETQYF

D: TRBD2
J: TRBJ2-7
size: NA
V: TRBV29-1
DNA: TGCAGCGTTGACGTAGCGGGAGGCCCTTCCTACGAGCAGTACTTC
CDR3: CSVDVAGGPSYEQYF

D: NA
J: TRBJ2-5
size: NA
V: TRBV9
DNA: TGTGCCAGCAGCGTATGGGGATCGGGGGCGGAGACCCAGTACTTC
CDR3: CASSVWGSGAETQYF

D: NA
J: TRBJ1-2
size: NA
V: TRBV20-1
DNA: TGCAGTGCTAGAGTTGGGGCGGGATATGGCTACACCTTC
CDR3: CSARVGAGYGYTF

D: NA
J: TRBJ1-6
size: NA
V: TRBV2
DNA: TGTGCCAGCAGAATTACAGGGCCCGATTCACCCCTCCACTTT
CDR3: CASRITGPDSPLHF

D: NA
J: TRBJ2-7
size: once
V: TRBV20-1
DNA: TGCAGTGCTCACGGGGCCTACGAGCAGTACTTC
CDR3: CSAHGAYEQYF

D: NA
J: TRBJ1-3
size: NA
V: TRBV12-3/TRBV12-4
DNA: TGTGCCAGCAGACCCGGGTCCTCTGGAAACACCATATATTTT
CDR3: CASRPGSSGNTIYF

D: NA
J: TRBJ2-4
size: NA
V: TRBV7-2
DNA: TGTGCCAGCAGCTTTCCTGGGAACAACATTCAGTACTTC
CDR3: CASSFPGNNIQYF

D: TRBD1
J: TRBJ1-1
size: NA
V: TRBV29-1
DNA: TGCAGCGTTTATATAGGGGGCGCGGACACTGAAGCTTTCTTT
CDR3: CSVYIGGADTEAFF

D: NA
J: TRBJ2-5
size: NA
V: TRBV20-1
DNA: TGCAGTGCTATGTCTGACCAAGAGACCCAGTACTTC
CDR3: CSAMSDQETQYF

D: TRBD2
J: TRBJ2-3
size: once
V: TRBV10-3
DNA: TGTGCCATCAGTGAGTCCGGTGGAGGACTAGCGGGAGGCACAGATACGCAGTATTTT
CDR3: CAISESGGGLAGGTDTQYF

D: NA
J: TRBJ2-1
size: NA
V: TRBV4-3
DNA: TGCGCCAGCAGCCAAGATTATTTGGGAAATGAGCAGTTCTTC
CDR3: CASSQDYLGNEQFF

D: TRBD2
J: TRBJ2-7
size: NA
V: TRBV3-1
DNA: TGTGCCAGCAGCCAAACGACTAGCGGAAAGTACGAGCAGTACTTC
CDR3: CASSQTTSGKYEQYF

D: NA
J: TRBJ1-5
size: NA
V: TRBV19
DNA: TGTGCCAGTAGTAAAGGGGTCGGGGGCGAGGGCCAGCCCCAGCATTTT
CDR3: CASSKGVGGEGQPQHF

D: TRBD1
J: TRBJ2-7
size: NA
V: TRBV7-2
DNA: TGTGCCAGCAGCTCCCAAGGGACAGTATCCTACGAGCAGTACTTC
CDR3: CASSSQGTVSYEQYF

D: NA
J: TRBJ2-7
size: NA
V: TRBV15
DNA: TGTGCCACCAGCTTCGGCGCAGGCTACGAGCAGTACTTC
CDR3: CATSFGAGYEQYF

D: TRBD2
J: TRBJ2-7
size: NA
V: TRBV9
DNA: TGTGCCAGCAGCGCCTACACTAGCGGGGACTACGAGCAGTACTTC
CDR3: CASSAYTSGDYEQYF

D: NA
J: TRBJ2-2
size: NA
V: TRBV27
DNA: TGTGCCAGCAGTTTCCAGGGAGATGGCACCGGGGAGCTGTTTTTT
CDR3: CASSFQGDGTGELFF

D: TRBD2
J: TRBJ2-5
size: NA
V: TRBV18
DNA: TGTGCCAGCTCACCGACCGGGACTAGCGGGAGGGAGACCCAGTACTTC
CDR3: CASSPTGTSGRETQYF

D: NA
J: TRBJ1-5
size: once
V: TRBV20-1
DNA: TGCAGTGCTAGCTCTGATCGCGGGCAGAGTCTCAATCAGCCCCAGCATTTT
CDR3: CSASSDRGQSLNQPQHF

D: TRBD1
J: TRBJ1-4
size: NA
V: TRBV12-3/TRBV12-4
DNA: TGTGCCAGCAGATCAACAGGGGTAGTTGAAAAACTGTTTTTT
CDR3: CASRSTGVVEKLFF

D: NA
J: TRBJ2-7
size: NA
V: TRBV7-2
DNA: TGTGCCAGCAGCTTAGCGGTACTCTCCGAGCAGTACTTC
CDR3: CASSLAVLSEQYF

D: NA
J: TRBJ2-7
size: NA
V: TRBV25-1
DNA: TGTGCCAGCAGTGCAATGTCCACCTCCTACGAGCAGTACTTC
CDR3: CASSAMSTSYEQYF

D: NA
J: TRBJ2-5
size: NA
V: TRBV9
DNA: TGTGCCAGCAGCGTAGCCTCCCACCAAGAGACCCAGTACTTC
CDR3: CASSVASHQETQYF

D: NA
J: TRBJ1-6
size: NA
V: TRBV7-2
DNA: TGTGCCAGCAAACCTGAGTCAGGGGTTTCACCCCTCCACTTT
CDR3: CASKPESGVSPLHF

D: TRBD2
J: TRBJ2-2
size: NA
V: TRBV6-2/TRBV6-3
DNA: TGTGCCAGCAGCCTGCTAGCGGGAGGGGGCACCGGGGAGCTGTTTTTT
CDR3: CASSLLAGGGTGELFF

D: NA
J: TRBJ2-2
size: NA
V: TRBV5-6
DNA: TGTGCCAGCAGCTCGGGTTTAGGAGAGACCGGGGAGCTGTTTTTT
CDR3: CASSSGLGETGELFF

D: TRBD2
J: TRBJ2-3
size: NA
V: TRBV3-1
DNA: TGTGCCAGCAGCCAAGATATAGCGGGAGGGCCGAGAGATACGCAGTATTTT
CDR3: CASSQDIAGGPRDTQYF

D: TRBD1
J: TRBJ2-7
size: NA
V: TRBV6-5
DNA: TGTGCCAGCAGTCAGGGGGCGGTGAGGGAGCAGTACTTC
CDR3: CASSQGAVREQYF

D: NA
J: TRBJ2-5
size: NA
V: TRBV6-2/TRBV6-3
DNA: TGTGCCAGCAGAACCACAGGGAGGACCCAGTACTTC
CDR3: CASRTTGRTQYF

D: TRBD1
J: TRBJ1-5
size: NA
V: TRBV3-1
DNA: TGTGCCAGCGGGGACAGGGGAGGTCAGCCCCAGCATTTT
CDR3: CASGDRGGQPQHF

D: TRBD2
J: TRBJ2-5
size: few
V: TRBV30
DNA: TGTGCCTGGAGTGTAGCGGGAGGGGCCCAAGAGACCCAGTACTTC
CDR3: CAWSVAGGAQETQYF

D: NA
J: TRBJ1-3
size: NA
V: TRBV3-1
DNA: TGTGCCAGCAGCCAAAACCAAGCCAACACCATATATTTT
CDR3: CASSQNQANTIYF

D: NA
J: TRBJ1-5
size: NA
V: TRBV2
DNA: TGTGCCAGCAGTGAACGGCAGACGATTCAGCCCCAGCATTTT
CDR3: CASSERQTIQPQHF

D: NA
J: TRBJ1-1
size: NA
V: TRBV30
DNA: TGTGCCTGGAGTTTGGGGCTCTGGGACACTGAAGCTTTCTTT
CDR3: CAWSLGLWDTEAFF

D: NA
J: TRBJ2-1
size: NA
V: TRBV2
DNA: TGTGCCAGCAGTCTTCGCGGGAAATCTTGGAATGAGCAGTTCTTC
CDR3: CASSLRGKSWNEQFF

D: TRBD1
J: TRBJ1-1
size: NA
V: TRBV2
DNA: TGTGCCAGCGGGGGGACAGGATGGACTGAAGCTTTCTTT
CDR3: CASGGTGWTEAFF

D: NA
J: TRBJ2-7
size: NA
V: TRBV6-6
DNA: TGTGCCAGCAGTTACTCTACAGGAACCTACGAGCAGTACTTC
CDR3: CASSYSTGTYEQYF

D: TRBD1
J: TRBJ1-1
size: once
V: TRBV24-1
DNA: TGTGCCACCAGTGATCCCGGAACCTCAGGGGGAACTGAAGCTTTCTTT
CDR3: CATSDPGTSGGTEAFF

D: NA
J: TRBJ2-7
size: NA
V: TRBV30
DNA: TGTGCCTGGAGTGTAACTGGCTACGAGCAGTACTTC
CDR3: CAWSVTGYEQYF

D: NA
J: TRBJ2-7
size: NA
V: TRBV5-1
DNA: TGCGCCAGCATTTACGGGGTGAGCGAGCAGTACTTC
CDR3: CASIYGVSEQYF

D: NA
J: TRBJ2-7
size: NA
V: TRBV12-3/TRBV12-4
DNA: TGTGCCAGCAGCAGACAGGTCAGCTCCTACGAGCAGTACTTC
CDR3: CASSRQVSSYEQYF

D: NA
J: TRBJ2-4
size: NA
V: TRBV28
DNA: TGTGCCAGCAGCCCAATTTGGGGTTTTGGGAACATTCAGTACTTC
CDR3: CASSPIWGFGNIQYF

D: NA
J: TRBJ1-6
size: NA
V: TRBV5-6
DNA: TGTGCCAGCAGCTTGGAGCCAGATAATTCACCCCTCCACTTT
CDR3: CASSLEPDNSPLHF

D: NA
J: TRBJ2-2
size: NA
V: TRBV7-3
DNA: TGTGCCAGCAGCTTAATTGTGGCCGGGGAGCTGTTTTTT
CDR3: CASSLIVAGELFF

D: TRBD2
J: TRBJ2-2
size: NA
V: TRBV2
DNA: TGTGCCAGCCTCCGGACTAGCGGCAACACCGGGGAGCTGTTTTTT
CDR3: CASLRTSGNTGELFF

D: NA
J: TRBJ1-1
size: NA
V: TRBV7-2
DNA: TGTGCCAGCAACTGGGCGGGGCAAATGAACACTGAAGCTTTCTTT
CDR3: CASNWAGQMNTEAFF

D: TRBD2
J: TRBJ2-7
size: NA
V: TRBV18
DNA: TGTGCCAGCTCATCCACGGCAAGACTAGCGGGAGGTAACTACGAGCAGTACTTC
CDR3: CASSSTARLAGGNYEQYF

D: NA
J: TRBJ2-1
size: NA
V: TRBV4-2
DNA: TGTGCCAGCAGCCAAGGACCGGCTAGCTCCTACAATGAGCAGTTCTTC
CDR3: CASSQGPASSYNEQFF

D: NA
J: TRBJ1-2
size: NA
V: TRBV9
DNA: TGTGCCAGCAGCCCCTCCATGTCGGGGTGGGATGGCTACACCTTC
CDR3: CASSPSMSGWDGYTF

D: NA
J: TRBJ2-1
size: NA
V: TRBV6-2/TRBV6-3
DNA: TGTGCCAGCAGTTACTCTCGGGGCGTCTACAATGAGCAGTTCTTC
CDR3: CASSYSRGVYNEQFF

D: TRBD2
J: TRBJ2-5
size: NA
V: TRBV5-1
DNA: TGCGCCAGCGTCGAACAGGCGGGAGGGGGGCAAGAGACCCAGTACTTC
CDR3: CASVEQAGGGQETQYF

D: NA
J: TRBJ1-5
size: NA
V: TRBV30
DNA: TGTGCCTGGAGTGCGTACAATCAGCCCCAGCATTTT
CDR3: CAWSAYNQPQHF

D: TRBD1
J: TRBJ2-2
size: NA
V: TRBV3-1
DNA: TGTGCCAGCAGCCAAGAGGGGACAGGGAACACCGGGGAGCTGTTTTTT
CDR3: CASSQEGTGNTGELFF

D: NA
J: TRBJ1-5
size: NA
V: TRBV2
DNA: TGTGCCAGCAGTGAGGTCCGGGCAAATCAGCCCCAGCATTTT
CDR3: CASSEVRANQPQHF

D: NA
J: TRBJ2-1
size: NA
V: TRBV3-1
DNA: TGTGCCAGCAGCCAAGATATGGGGCGGAGAAATGAGCAGTTCTTC
CDR3: CASSQDMGRRNEQFF

D: TRBD1
J: TRBJ2-5
size: NA
V: TRBV7-8
DNA: TGTGCCAGCAGCGCCGCACAGGGGATCGGGGAGACCCAGTACTTC
CDR3: CASSAAQGIGETQYF